Sequencing of this T cell receptor beta chain was carried out in a study of blood T cell repertoires in COVID-19 (dated by TCRdb to about 2020). For context, the study as a whole: The collaborator samples originated in the United States, Italy and Spain and spanned the acute and convalescent phases of COVID-19. The prospective study material was composed of cDNA or gDNA derived from T cells, B-cell-depleted T cells, or PBMCs. Subjects who had been exposed to COVID-19, were actively infected with it, or had recovered from it provided the deeply sampled blood TCRbeta repertoires that made up the dataset. The repertoires were released in a freely available public database meant as a resource for research on the immune response to SARS-CoV-2. Samples came from the ongoing ImmuneRACE study (first 160 participants) plus 1,254 subjects from 6 global collaborators. The sample metadata nearly always contained a de-identified subject ID, COVID-19 status, age in years and sex. Where available, HLA class I and class II types were taken from metadata supplied by the sample provider and were not determined by assay-based typing. Here is what the overall study found, with its caveats: How much clinical and demographic metadata was included differed by source and by participant, and the metadata was provided uncurated.

TCRbeta CDR3 regions were amplified from genomic DNA using the immunoSEQ Assay, a bias-controlled multiplex PCR. The study's own analysis went as follows. The number of nucleated cells in each sample was estimated by amplification of reference gene primers within the assay. To quantify the absolute abundance of each unique TCRbeta CDR3 rearrangement, sequence reads were collapsed and filtered. For each sample, productive Simpson clonality was calculated as the square root of Simpson's diversity index over productive rearrangements. Entries here come from immuneACCESS through TCRdb and include only in-frame sequences with V and J called. Some clones fail to appear in such tables; in the studies checked, an unresolved V gene covers under half of the shortfall, and the cause of the remainder is unknown. Clonal size and the V and J genes are those of that table, whereas D and trimming came from the DNA. The sample table shows about 230,000 clones, and 84% are seen once. The biggest ten clones account for around 1.5% of the sample.

Sequences SGHVS (CDR1) and FQNEAQ (CDR2) are obtained from the germline V gene. Relative to germline, V is 0 bases shorter and J is 6 bases shorter, with 8 bases between their ends. From cysteine to phenylalanine, the CDR3 is 13 amino acids long. CDR3 DNA only is kept here, 39 bases in frame from base 1. Samples from volunteer blood donors who had recovered from COVID-19 were contributed by a second Seattle source. Each collaborating institution followed its own protocols to collect whole blood in K2EDTA tubes. For TCRbeta analysis, collaborators shipped samples in one of three forms: frozen whole blood, isolated PBMCs, or DNA extracted from either of those sample types. Turning to this clone: Its target antigen remains unknown. No per-base quality is available; no much larger clone lies one base away.

This receptor chain uses TRBV7-8 and TRBJ1-1; the D gene is possibly TRBD1, with 5 bases matching. Material: peripheral blood. The sequence was collected from a woman in her forties who had recovered from COVID-19. The DNA sequence follows: TGTGCCAGCAGCTTAGCGGGGGGAGCTGAAGCTTTCTTT. Its coded protein is CASSLAGGAEAFF.